This note documents a single TCR beta chain sequence. What it binds is not known. This CDR3 contains 15 residues. Germline V gene data show CDR1 as LNHDA and CDR2 as SQIVND (reference sequence). V was pared by 3 bases and J by 4 bases, with 15 bases between. The method was immunoSEQ multiplex PCR; TCRdb's version includes in-frame clones alone and lacks a portion of them. The sample lists 4,500 or so clones; around 65% were seen once. The data belong to a study of CD8 T cell repertoires and HIV-1 epitope variants. Across the whole study: Controls were a CMV, EBV and flu pool, Ebola AY9, and no peptide. Cultures ran 10 days, with IL-2, IL-7 and IL-15 added on days 3 and 7. Tested: three Gag epitope families, Nef HW9 and YT9. Study-wide results and caveats: Most of the nine antigen-specific clonotypes appeared cross-reactive to autologous or escape variants.

The sequence came from a male donor with HIV. The chain recombines TRBV19 with TRBJ1-2; D is ambiguous. Sequences were obtained from cultured CD8+ T cells derived from PBMCs. The CDR3 DNA is TGTGCCAGTAGTATCACCAGCCAGGAGGCCTATGGCTACACCTTC. The encoded protein is CASSITSQEAYGYTF.